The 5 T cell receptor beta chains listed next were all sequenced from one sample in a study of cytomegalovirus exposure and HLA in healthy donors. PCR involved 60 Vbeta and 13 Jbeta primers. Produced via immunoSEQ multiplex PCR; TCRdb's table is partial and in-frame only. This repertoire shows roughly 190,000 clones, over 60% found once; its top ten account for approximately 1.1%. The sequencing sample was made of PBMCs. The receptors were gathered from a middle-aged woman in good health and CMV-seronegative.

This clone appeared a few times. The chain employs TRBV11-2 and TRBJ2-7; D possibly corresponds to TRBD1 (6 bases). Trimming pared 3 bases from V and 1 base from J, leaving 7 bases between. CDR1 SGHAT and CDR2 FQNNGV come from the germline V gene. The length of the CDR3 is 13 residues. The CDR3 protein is CASSFTGSYEQYF. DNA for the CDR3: TGTGCCAGCAGCTTTACAGGGTCCTACGAGCAGTACTTC.

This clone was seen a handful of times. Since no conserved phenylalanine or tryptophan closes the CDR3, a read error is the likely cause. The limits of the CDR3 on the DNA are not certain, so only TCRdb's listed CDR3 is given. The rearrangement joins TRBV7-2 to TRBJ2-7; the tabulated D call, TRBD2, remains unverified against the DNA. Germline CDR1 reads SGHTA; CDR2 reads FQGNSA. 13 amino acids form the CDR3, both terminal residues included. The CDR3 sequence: CASSTGLAGVMVA.

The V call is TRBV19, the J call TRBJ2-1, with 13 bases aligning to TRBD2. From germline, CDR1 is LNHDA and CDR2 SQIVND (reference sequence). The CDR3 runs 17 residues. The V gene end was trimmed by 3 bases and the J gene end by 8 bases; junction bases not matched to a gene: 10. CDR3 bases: TGTGCCAGTAGTATCGAGGGACTAGCGGGGCGGGGGGATGAGCAGTTCTTC. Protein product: CASSIEGLAGRGDEQFF.

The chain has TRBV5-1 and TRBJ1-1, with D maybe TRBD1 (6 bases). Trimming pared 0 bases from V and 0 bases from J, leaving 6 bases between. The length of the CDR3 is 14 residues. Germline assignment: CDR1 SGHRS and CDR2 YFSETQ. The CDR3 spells CASSLGDMNTEAFF. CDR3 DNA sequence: TGCGCCAGCAGCTTGGGGGACATGAACACTGAAGCTTTCTTT.

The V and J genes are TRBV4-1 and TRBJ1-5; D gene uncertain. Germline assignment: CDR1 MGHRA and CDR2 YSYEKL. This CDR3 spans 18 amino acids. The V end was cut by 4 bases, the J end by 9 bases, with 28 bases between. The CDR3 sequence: CASSPEARNSATGRPQHF. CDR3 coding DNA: TGCGCCAGCAGCCCGGAGGCCCGAAATTCCGCGACGGGCCGGCCCCAGCATTTT.